One and the same sample provided the 23 T cell receptor beta chains below, sequenced in a study of spatial heterogeneity in lung cancer. Indicated time point: sample taken at primary tumor resection. Whole RNA obtained from tumor, nontumor lung or frozen PBMC underwent sequencing without sorting. One entry per CDR3 protein, called by TCRdb with MiXCR from the 5' RACE reads. This table holds around 40,000 distinct CDR3 sequences, 4.5% to 6% found once. Specimen: PBMCs, collected at surgery. These receptors came from a male donor with early-stage non-small cell lung cancer.

The rearrangement links TRBV14 to TRBJ2-7; D is unresolved. Germline CDR1 is SGHDN and CDR2 is FVKESK. Trimming removed 5 bases at V and 5 bases at J, with 10 bases between. The CDR3 has 12 amino acids. Written as DNA, the CDR3 is TGTGCCAGCAGCTACCGCCCTAACGAGCAGTACTTC. Its translation is CASSYRPNEQYF.

This clonotype has at least ten counts. The rearrangement joins TRBV12-3 or TRBV12-4 to TRBJ2-3; D is possibly TRBD1 (5 bases). Trimming cost V 3 bases and J 6 bases, with 13 bases left between them. The CDR3 runs to 14 residues. For the CDR3, the DNA is TGTGCCAGCAGTTTGATGGGGCTGGGGGATACGCAGTATTTT. Its protein is CASSLMGLGDTQYF.

In its sample, this clonotype was seen many times. The chain combines TRBV12-3 or TRBV12-4 with TRBJ1-1; the D gene is possibly TRBD1 (6 bases). V shed 5 bases and J shed 3 bases, with 10 bases lying between them. The CDR3 sequence is 13 residues long. The CDR3 coding sequence is TGTGCCAGCAGTCTACAGGGTGACACTGAAGCTTTCTTT. Amino acids: CASSLQGDTEAFF.

At least ten counts were recorded for this clonotype. V is TRBV12-3 or TRBV12-4 and J is TRBJ2-2; D may be TRBD1 or TRBD2 (5 bases each). The V gene lost 7 bases and the J gene lost 1 base, with 16 bases spanning the gap. The CDR3 totals 16 residues. The CDR3 DNA follows: TGTGCCAGCAAAATAAAGGGGACCCTGAACACCGGGGAGCTGTTTTTT. It specifies CASKIKGTLNTGELFF.

CDR3: CASSQKTGGLGANVLTF. The CDR3 coding sequence is TGTGCCAGCAGCCAAAAGACAGGGGGCTTAGGGGCCAACGTCCTGACTTTC. The V and J genes are TRBV5-5 and TRBJ2-6, with 10 bases matching TRBD1. This CDR3 has 17 residues. In germline, CDR1 is SGHKS, CDR2 YYEKEE (reference sequence). Germline trimming cut 4 bases from V and 4 bases from J; bases unmatched to any gene: 8.

A few counts support this clonotype. The chain has TRBV20-1 and TRBJ2-7, with D possibly TRBD1 on 6 matching bases. Deletions cut 1 base from V and 2 bases from J, with 21 bases between. Germline V gene sequence: CDR1 DFQATT, CDR2 SNEGSKA (reference sequence). The CDR3 loop spans 17 amino acids. The CDR3 nucleotides read TGCAGTGCTAGAGGTGGGAATCAGGGGCCGGACGCCTACGAGCAGTACTTC. Protein product: CSARGGNQGPDAYEQYF.

This clonotype was counted at least ten times. V and J are TRBV7-9 and TRBJ1-5; D is unclear. With 3 bases removed from V and 11 bases from J, the gap between germline ends came to 20 bases. CDR1 and CDR2 from the germline V gene are SEHNR and FQNEAQ (reference sequence). This CDR3 has 15 amino acids. CDR3 coding DNA: TGTGCCAGCAGCTTTGGAAAAGGCCCCCCGGAGGCCCAGCATTTT. Translated: CASSFGKGPPEAQHF.

This clonotype was seen at least ten times. The chain joins TRBV28 to TRBJ1-1, with D perhaps TRBD1 (5 bases). Germline V lookup: CDR1 MDHEN, CDR2 SYDVKM. This CDR3 is built from 14 residues. V was trimmed by 9 bases and J by 0 bases, leaving 14 bases between them. The CDR3 protein is CASKVTGVNTEAFF. The CDR3 nucleotides read TGTGCCAGTAAAGTTACAGGAGTGAACACTGAAGCTTTCTTT. The whole variable domain, filled in from reference TRBV28 and TRBJ1-1, reads DVKVTQSSRYLVKRTGEKVFLECVQDMDHENMFWYRQDPGLGLRLIYFSYDVKMKEKGDIPEGYSVSREKKERFSLILESASTNQTSMYLCASKVTGVNTEAFFGQGTRLTVV.

This clonotype was seen repeatedly, ten times or more. The rearrangement uses TRBV20-1 and TRBJ2-2, with D perhaps given as TRBD1 or TRBD2 (5 bases each). This CDR3 spans 13 amino acids. V lost 5 bases and J 7 bases, leaving 14 bases between the germline ends. Germline values: CDR1 DFQATT, CDR2 SNEGSKA (reference sequence). CDR3 region: CSAGGLLGGELFF. The CDR3 DNA reads as TGCAGTGCTGGGGGTCTTTTGGGCGGGGAGCTGTTTTTT.

This clonotype showed up many times. V usage is TRBV12-3 or TRBV12-4 and J usage is TRBJ1-5; unclear D gene. The CDR3 has 15 residues. V lost 2 bases, J lost 1 base, and 9 bases lay in between. The CDR3 region is CASSLNSGSNQPQHF. The DNA for the CDR3 is TGTGCCAGCAGTTTAAATTCGGGGAGCAATCAGCCCCAGCATTTT.

This clonotype was observed at least ten times. This chain links TRBV12-3 or TRBV12-4 with TRBJ2-6, with D unresolved. The CDR3 is 15 amino acids. Trimming stripped 7 bases from V and 1 base from J, with 11 bases between. CDR3 protein: CASTMAPSGANVLTF. The CDR3 nucleotides read TGTGCCAGCACCATGGCCCCTTCTGGGGCCAACGTCCTGACTTTC.

The sample holds many counts of this clonotype. The J gene is TRBJ1-1, the V gene TRBV3-1; no firm D call. The CDR3 covers 13 residues. Between the trimmed V and J ends, which lost 6 bases and 1 base, there was a span of 9 bases. CDR1 LGHDT and CDR2 YNNKEL come from the germline V gene (reference sequence). The CDR3 nucleotides are TGTGCCAGCAGTCAGACCGAGAACACTGAAGCTTTCTTT. It specifies CASSQTENTEAFF.

This clonotype occurred many times. The chain has TRBV4-1 and TRBJ1-6; D not certain. CDR1 is MGHRA and CDR2 is YSYEKL in the germline V gene. Trimming removed 3 bases from V and 0 bases from J, with 9 bases in between. The CDR3 is 16 amino acids. CDR3 sequence reads: CASSQGRSSYNSPLHF. DNA of the CDR3: TGCGCCAGCAGCCAGGGAAGGAGCTCCTATAATTCACCCCTCCACTTT.

This clonotype was seen at least ten times. This chain joins TRBV6-6 and TRBJ2-1; D gene uncertain. Trimming shortened V by 0 bases and J by 5 bases, and 8 bases separated the two germline ends. The CDR3 runs to 14 residues. The germline V gene encodes CDR1 MNHNY and CDR2 SVGAGI (reference sequence). The CDR3 is CASSYSGTNNEQFF. The CDR3 coding sequence is TGTGCCAGCAGTTACTCGGGCACCAACAATGAGCAGTTCTTC.

This clonotype showed up many times. The rearrangement links TRBV12-3 or TRBV12-4 to TRBJ1-2; D gene ambiguous. Deletions cut 3 bases from V and 4 bases from J, with 9 bases between. The CDR3 totals 13 residues. The CDR3 coding sequence is TGTGCCAGCAGTTTGGGTCAGTCCTATGGCTACACCTTC. It is translated as CASSLGQSYGYTF.

The chain employs TRBV5-1 and TRBJ2-7, with D perhaps matching TRBD2 (6 bases). In germline, CDR1 is SGHRS, CDR2 YFSETQ. The CDR3 runs to 15 residues. Trimming stripped 4 bases from V and 0 bases from J, with 14 bases between. The CDR3 bases are TGCGCCAGCAGCCCGGGGGACGGGAGCTCCTACGAGCAGTACTTC. It encodes CASSPGDGSSYEQYF.

The rearrangement uses TRBV2 and TRBJ2-1; 8 nucleotides align to TRBD1. V was clipped by 1 base and J by 2 bases; unmatched bases: 1. The germline gives CDR1 SNHLY, CDR2 FYNNEI. The CDR3 sequence is 15 residues long. CDR3 bases: TGTGCCAGCAGTGAAGGACAGGGGACCTACAATGAGCAGTTCTTC. Residues: CASSEGQGTYNEQFF.

The chain couples TRBV15 to TRBJ2-7, with 7 bases fitting TRBD2. The CDR3 sequence is 16 residues long. Germline lookup yields CDR1 LNHNV and CDR2 YYDKDF (reference sequence). The junction had 11 bases not matched to a gene; V was cut back by 3 bases and J by 3 bases. The CDR3 DNA is TGTGCCACCAGCAGGAAACGGGCGGGGGACCTCTACGAGCAGTACTTC. Protein product: CATSRKRAGDLYEQYF.

This clonotype was observed many times. The V gene is TRBV4-2, the J gene TRBJ1-1, with 7 positions matching TRBD1. Unmatched junction bases numbered 11, after V lost 3 bases and J lost 4 bases. The CDR3 runs 16 residues. CDR1 is LGHNA and CDR2 is YNFKEQ in the germline V gene. The CDR3 bases are TGTGCCAGCAGCCATGTGTTCAGGGCAGGGGGCACTGAAGCTTTCTTT. This encodes CASSHVFRAGGTEAFF.

The rearrangement links TRBV28 to TRBJ2-1; possibly TRBD1 for D (6 bases). Trimming shortened V by 7 bases and J by 6 bases, and 19 bases separated the two germline ends. Germline lookup yields CDR1 MDHEN and CDR2 SYDVKM. The CDR3 has 15 residues. The CDR3 nucleotides read TGTGCCAGCACCCTGGGGGCTAGCACGGCCAATGAGCAGTTCTTC. Residues: CASTLGASTANEQFF.

This clonotype was counted between two and nine times. V usage is TRBV24-1 and J usage is TRBJ2-1, with D uncertain. The CDR3 length is 16 residues. The V and J ends lost 4 bases and 7 bases respectively, with 19 bases between them. The germline V gene encodes CDR1 KGHDR and CDR2 SFDVKD. The CDR3 here is CATSDTSPSAKNEQFF. The CDR3 DNA reads TGTGCCACCAGTGACACCAGCCCTTCAGCCAAAAATGAGCAGTTCTTC.

This clonotype was detected a few times. The chain combines TRBV6-2 or TRBV6-3 with TRBJ1-1; no reliable D call. CDR1 is MNHEY and CDR2 is SVGEGT in the germline V gene. Trimming stripped 6 bases from V and 4 bases from J, with 9 bases between. The CDR3 consists of 12 residues. The CDR3 DNA sequence: TGTGCCAGCAGCTACCCCACCACTGAAGCTTTCTTT. It yields the protein CASSYPTTEAFF.

This clonotype has just a few counts. The chain uses TRBV3-1 and TRBJ1-2; D call uncertain. The V end was cut by 1 base, the J end by 8 bases, with 11 bases between. The CDR3 loop spans 13 amino acids. Germline loops: CDR1 LGHDT, CDR2 YNNKEL (reference sequence). The CDR3, as DNA: TGTGCCAGCAGCCAAGGAGGGATTGGGGGCTACACCTTC. This gives the protein CASSQGGIGGYTF.